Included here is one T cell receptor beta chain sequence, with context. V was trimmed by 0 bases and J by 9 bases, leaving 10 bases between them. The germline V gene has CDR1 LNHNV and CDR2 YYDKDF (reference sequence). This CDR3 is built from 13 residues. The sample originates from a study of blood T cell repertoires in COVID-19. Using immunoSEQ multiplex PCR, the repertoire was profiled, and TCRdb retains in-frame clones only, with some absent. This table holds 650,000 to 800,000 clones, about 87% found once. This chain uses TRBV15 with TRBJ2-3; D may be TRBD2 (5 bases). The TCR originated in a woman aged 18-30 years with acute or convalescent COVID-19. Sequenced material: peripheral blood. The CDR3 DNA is TGTGCCACCAGCAGAGATGGAGGCTCGACGCAGTATTTT. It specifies CATSRDGGSTQYF.